This T cell receptor beta chain appears in the sequencing data of a study of blood T cell repertoires in COVID-19. As for the study in general: T cells, B-cell-depleted T cells, or PBMCs supplied cDNA or gDNA.

Methods used by the authors: Using reference gene primer amplification, nucleated cell counts were estimated. Sequencing was performed with immunoSEQ multiplex PCR; in TCRdb, only in-frame clones are kept and a portion is missing. The V and J calls and the clone size are those of that table, but D and trimming were determined from the DNA. The data contain about 55,000 clones, around 89% of them singletons. Per germline, CDR1 SGHNT and CDR2 YENEEA. This CDR3 spans 15 amino acids. Trimming shortened V by 0 bases and J by 2 bases, and 11 bases separated the two germline ends. This clone was counted a single time.

The J gene is TRBJ2-7, the V gene TRBV11-3; no clear D. The specimen was peripheral blood. The TCR comes from a man between 60 and 70 years old with acute or convalescent COVID-19. CDR3 coding DNA: TGTGCCAGCAGCTTAGAAAACTCACCTCCCTACGAGCAGTACTTC. Translating it yields CASSLENSPPYEQYF.